This is a list of T cell receptor beta chains from one sample in a study of blood T cell repertoires in COVID-19. TCRdb's copy holds only in-frame clones and misses some; the assay was immunoSEQ multiplex PCR. Of 93,000 or so clones listed, roughly 90% are singletons. The material sequenced was peripheral blood. These receptors originate from a woman aged 80 or over in a cohort sampled during active COVID-19. The CDR3 runs from the conserved cysteine through the conserved F or W. Each record gives: CDR3 protein, CDR3 DNA, D gene, J gene, V gene, clone size. A D gene is named only where the DNA matches it firmly. Clone size is stated in some rows and not others, as once, few, many or a class when expanded.

CDR3aa: CASSRENHPAGKDYEQYF
CDR3nt: TGTGCCAGCAGCCGAGAAAACCACCCAGCGGGAAAGGACTACGAGCAGTACTTC
d_gene: TRBD2
j_gene: TRBJ2-7
v_gene: TRBV7-9
abundance: NA

CDR3aa: CASSPGLAGGYTDTQYF
CDR3nt: TGTGCCAGCAGTCCGGGACTAGCGGGGGGTTACACAGATACGCAGTATTTT
d_gene: TRBD2
j_gene: TRBJ2-3
v_gene: TRBV6-6
abundance: NA

CDR3aa: CASSPRLAGQQETQYF
CDR3nt: TGTGCCAGTAGTCCCCGACTAGCGGGACAACAAGAGACCCAGTACTTC
d_gene: TRBD2
j_gene: TRBJ2-5
v_gene: TRBV19
abundance: NA

CDR3aa: CASNTGVNTEAFF
CDR3nt: TGTGCCAGCAATACAGGGGTAAACACTGAAGCTTTCTTT
d_gene: TRBD1
j_gene: TRBJ1-1
v_gene: TRBV2
abundance: NA

CDR3aa: CASRPQGFSNQPQHF
CDR3nt: TGTGCCAGCAGGCCACAGGGGTTTAGCAATCAGCCCCAGCATTTT
d_gene: TRBD1
j_gene: TRBJ1-5
v_gene: TRBV6-5
abundance: NA

CDR3aa: CASSLDQGLVTQYF
CDR3nt: TGTGCCAGCAGCTTAGATCAGGGGCTGGTGACCCAGTACTTC
d_gene: NA
j_gene: TRBJ2-5
v_gene: TRBV11-2
abundance: NA

CDR3aa: CASSWGVNEKLFF
CDR3nt: TGTGCCAGTAGCTGGGGGGTTAATGAAAAACTGTTTTTT
d_gene: NA
j_gene: TRBJ1-4
v_gene: TRBV19
abundance: NA

CDR3aa: CASSPLESGKTEAFF
CDR3nt: TGTGCCAGCTCACCATTGGAGTCGGGGAAGACTGAAGCTTTCTTT
d_gene: NA
j_gene: TRBJ1-1
v_gene: TRBV18
abundance: NA

CDR3aa: CSASTQRFRTGELFF
CDR3nt: TGCAGTGCTAGTACCCAGCGGTTTCGAACCGGGGAGCTGTTTTTT
d_gene: NA
j_gene: TRBJ2-2
v_gene: TRBV20-1
abundance: NA

CDR3aa: CASSQQGEAPLHF
CDR3nt: TGTGCCAGCAGCCAACAGGGGGAAGCACCCCTCCACTTT
d_gene: TRBD1
j_gene: TRBJ1-6
v_gene: TRBV3-1/TRBV3-2
abundance: once

CDR3aa: CASSARGFWETQYF
CDR3nt: TGTGCCAGCAGTGCCCGGGGTTTCTGGGAGACCCAGTACTTC
d_gene: NA
j_gene: TRBJ2-5
v_gene: TRBV6-6
abundance: NA

CDR3aa: CASSLSGRGIAGELFF
CDR3nt: TGTGCCAGTAGTCTTAGCGGGAGAGGTATTGCCGGGGAGCTGTTTTTT
d_gene: TRBD2
j_gene: TRBJ2-2
v_gene: TRBV19
abundance: NA

CDR3aa: CASSLAAQGGPYNEQFF
CDR3nt: TGCGCCAGCAGCTTGGCCGCGCAGGGTGGACCCTACAATGAGCAGTTCTTC
d_gene: NA
j_gene: TRBJ2-1
v_gene: TRBV5-1
abundance: NA

CDR3aa: CASSLDNSYEQYF
CDR3nt: TGCGCCAGCAGCTTGGATAACTCCTACGAGCAGTACTTC
d_gene: NA
j_gene: TRBJ2-7
v_gene: TRBV5-1
abundance: NA

CDR3aa: CASSSPGRSLNIQYF
CDR3nt: TGTGCCAGCAGTTCCCCCGGGAGGTCATTAAACATTCAGTACTTC
d_gene: TRBD2
j_gene: TRBJ2-4
v_gene: TRBV6-5
abundance: NA

CDR3aa: CATSGGLYNEQFF
CDR3nt: TGTGCCACCAGTGGCGGACTCTACAATGAGCAGTTCTTC
d_gene: NA
j_gene: TRBJ2-1
v_gene: TRBV24-1
abundance: NA

CDR3aa: CASSITSGRGSGELFF
CDR3nt: TGCGCCAGCAGCATCACTAGCGGGAGAGGGTCCGGGGAGCTGTTTTTT
d_gene: TRBD2
j_gene: TRBJ2-2
v_gene: TRBV5-1
abundance: NA

CDR3aa: CASKQGTEAFF
CDR3nt: TGCGCCAGCAAACAGGGTACTGAAGCTTTCTTT
d_gene: NA
j_gene: TRBJ1-1
v_gene: TRBV10-1
abundance: NA

CDR3aa: CASESGLGQPQHF
CDR3nt: TGTGCCAGCGAGTCAGGGTTGGGTCAGCCCCAGCATTTT
d_gene: NA
j_gene: TRBJ1-5
v_gene: TRBV6-5
abundance: NA

CDR3aa: CASSLGGGPQHF
CDR3nt: TGTGCCAGCAGTTTGGGGGGAGGGCCCCAGCATTTT
d_gene: NA
j_gene: TRBJ1-5
v_gene: TRBV12-3/TRBV12-4
abundance: NA

CDR3aa: CSALESGRLFF
CDR3nt: TGCAGCGCACTAGAGTCGGGGAGGCTGTTTTTT
d_gene: NA
j_gene: TRBJ1-4
v_gene: TRBV29-1
abundance: NA

CDR3aa: CASSLAHSNQPQHF
CDR3nt: TGTGCCAGCAGCTTGGCGCACTCCAATCAGCCCCAGCATTTT
d_gene: NA
j_gene: TRBJ1-5
v_gene: TRBV5-5
abundance: NA

CDR3aa: CASNGGMQPQHF
CDR3nt: TGTGCCAGCAACGGGGGTATGCAGCCCCAGCATTTT
d_gene: NA
j_gene: TRBJ1-5
v_gene: TRBV28
abundance: NA

CDR3aa: CASSEVPPSVSGKETQYF
CDR3nt: TGTGCCAGCAGTGAAGTCCCCCCAAGTGTGTCAGGGAAGGAGACCCAGTACTTC
d_gene: NA
j_gene: TRBJ2-5
v_gene: TRBV6-1
abundance: once

CDR3aa: CASSRSGLAGNEQYF
CDR3nt: TGTGCCAGTAGTAGGAGCGGACTAGCGGGAAACGAGCAGTACTTC
d_gene: TRBD2
j_gene: TRBJ2-7
v_gene: TRBV19
abundance: NA

CDR3aa: CASREVRGTEAFF
CDR3nt: TGTGCCAGCAGAGAAGTTCGGGGCACTGAAGCTTTCTTT
d_gene: NA
j_gene: TRBJ1-1
v_gene: TRBV25-1
abundance: NA

CDR3aa: CASSDRQVNTGELFF
CDR3nt: TGTGCCAGCAGCGATAGACAGGTTAACACCGGGGAGCTGTTTTTT
d_gene: NA
j_gene: TRBJ2-2
v_gene: TRBV6-5
abundance: NA

CDR3aa: CASSLEAGVGGYTF
CDR3nt: TGCGCCAGCAGCTTGGAGGCAGGGGTGGGTGGCTACACCTTC
d_gene: NA
j_gene: TRBJ1-2
v_gene: TRBV5-1
abundance: NA

CDR3aa: CASSPTGGERGNQPQHF
CDR3nt: TGTGCCAGCAGCCCGACAGGGGGCGAACGAGGCAATCAGCCCCAGCATTTT
d_gene: TRBD1
j_gene: TRBJ1-5
v_gene: TRBV5-5
abundance: once

CDR3aa: CASSLDRLDYGYTF
CDR3nt: TGTGCCAGCAGCTTAGACCGATTAGACTATGGCTACACCTTC
d_gene: NA
j_gene: TRBJ1-2
v_gene: TRBV11-2
abundance: NA

CDR3aa: CASRRQGSNGNQPQHF
CDR3nt: TGTGCCAGCCGGAGACAGGGGAGTAATGGGAATCAGCCCCAGCATTTT
d_gene: TRBD1
j_gene: TRBJ1-5
v_gene: TRBV19
abundance: NA

CDR3aa: CASSERRLATSTDTQYF
CDR3nt: TGTGCCAGCAGCGAGCGTCGACTAGCCACTAGCACAGATACGCAGTATTTT
d_gene: TRBD2
j_gene: TRBJ2-3
v_gene: TRBV5-6
abundance: NA

CDR3aa: CASSTSASSSYNEQFF
CDR3nt: TGTGCCAGCAGCACCAGCGCCTCCAGCTCCTACAATGAGCAGTTCTTC
d_gene: NA
j_gene: TRBJ2-1
v_gene: TRBV5-4
abundance: NA

CDR3aa: CASSTDRAPYEQYF
CDR3nt: TGCGCCAGCAGCACCGACAGGGCCCCCTACGAGCAGTACTTC
d_gene: TRBD1
j_gene: TRBJ2-7
v_gene: TRBV5-1
abundance: NA

CDR3aa: CASSGGQRNNSPLHF
CDR3nt: TGTGCCAGCAGCGGGGGACAGCGAAATAATTCACCCCTCCACTTT
d_gene: TRBD1
j_gene: TRBJ1-6
v_gene: TRBV3-1/TRBV3-2
abundance: NA

CDR3aa: CASSLSGVTVYGYTF
CDR3nt: TGTGCCAGCAGTTTATCAGGGGTTACTGTCTATGGCTACACCTTC
d_gene: NA
j_gene: TRBJ1-2
v_gene: TRBV27
abundance: NA

CDR3aa: CASSRRDRDLYSGNTIYF
CDR3nt: TGTGCCAGCAGTCGCCGGGACAGAGACCTCTACTCTGGAAACACCATATATTTT
d_gene: TRBD1
j_gene: TRBJ1-3
v_gene: TRBV19
abundance: NA

CDR3aa: CASSLAGTSTYEQYF
CDR3nt: TGTGCCAGCAGCTTAGCAGGGACTAGCACCTACGAGCAGTACTTC
d_gene: TRBD2
j_gene: TRBJ2-7
v_gene: TRBV7-9
abundance: NA

CDR3aa: CSVEYSGTGGWETQYF
CDR3nt: TGCAGCGTTGAGTATTCCGGGACAGGGGGTTGGGAGACCCAGTACTTC
d_gene: TRBD1
j_gene: TRBJ2-5
v_gene: TRBV29-1
abundance: NA

CDR3aa: CASSHSGRVETQYF
CDR3nt: TGTGCCAGCAGTCATAGCGGGAGGGTGGAGACCCAGTACTTC
d_gene: TRBD2
j_gene: TRBJ2-5
v_gene: TRBV27
abundance: NA

CDR3aa: CGTSGGPGELFF
CDR3nt: TGTGGGACTAGCGGGGGGCCCGGGGAGCTGTTTTTT
d_gene: TRBD2
j_gene: TRBJ2-2
v_gene: TRBV19
abundance: NA

CDR3aa: CASSSGQGARGFGYTF
CDR3nt: TGTGCCAGCAGTTCAGGACAGGGGGCAAGGGGGTTCGGCTACACCTTC
d_gene: TRBD1
j_gene: TRBJ1-2
v_gene: TRBV28
abundance: NA

CDR3aa: CASSEDQRQGRNEQFF
CDR3nt: TGTGCCAGCAGTGAAGATCAAAGACAGGGGAGAAATGAGCAGTTCTTC
d_gene: TRBD1
j_gene: TRBJ2-1
v_gene: TRBV6-1
abundance: NA

CDR3aa: CASSLSRQETQYF
CDR3nt: TGTGCCAGCAGCTTATCGCGTCAAGAGACCCAGTACTTC
d_gene: NA
j_gene: TRBJ2-5
v_gene: TRBV7-2
abundance: NA

CDR3aa: CATGEIRGTEAFF
CDR3nt: TGTGCCACGGGGGAGATAAGGGGTACTGAAGCTTTCTTT
d_gene: NA
j_gene: TRBJ1-1
v_gene: TRBV6-4
abundance: NA

CDR3aa: CASSLNIGNQPQHF
CDR3nt: TGTGCCAGCAGCCTGAACATTGGCAATCAGCCCCAGCATTTT
d_gene: NA
j_gene: TRBJ1-5
v_gene: TRBV5-6
abundance: NA

CDR3aa: CASSVRTSTDTQYF
CDR3nt: TGTGCCAGCAGCGTGCGGACTTCCACAGATACGCAGTATTTT
d_gene: NA
j_gene: TRBJ2-3
v_gene: TRBV9
abundance: once

CDR3aa: CASSEALSRYEKLFF
CDR3nt: TGTGCCAGCAGTGAAGCGCTTTCCAGATATGAAAAACTGTTTTTT
d_gene: NA
j_gene: TRBJ1-4
v_gene: TRBV6-1
abundance: once

CDR3aa: CASSLSPGGIGNEQFF
CDR3nt: TGTGCCAGCAGCTTAAGTCCGGGGGGAATCGGAAATGAGCAGTTCTTC
d_gene: TRBD2
j_gene: TRBJ2-1
v_gene: TRBV7-9
abundance: NA

CDR3aa: CASSQELIQGNHGYTF
CDR3nt: TGTGCCAGCAGCCAAGAACTCATTCAGGGGAACCATGGCTACACCTTC
d_gene: NA
j_gene: TRBJ1-2
v_gene: TRBV3-1/TRBV3-2
abundance: NA

CDR3aa: CASSLWVWLGVSRYNEQFF
CDR3nt: TGTGCCAGCAGTTTATGGGTCTGGCTAGGAGTTAGCCGCTACAATGAGCAGTTCTTC
d_gene: NA
j_gene: TRBJ2-1
v_gene: TRBV28
abundance: NA

CDR3aa: CASSSGTGGGEQYF
CDR3nt: TGTGCCAGCAGCTCCGGGACAGGGGGCGGCGAGCAGTACTTC
d_gene: TRBD1
j_gene: TRBJ2-7
v_gene: TRBV11-3
abundance: NA

CDR3aa: CATSETGTSTDTQYF
CDR3nt: TGTGCCACCAGTGAAACGGGGACTAGCACAGATACGCAGTATTTT
d_gene: NA
j_gene: TRBJ2-3
v_gene: TRBV24-1
abundance: NA

CDR3aa: CASSDRGTGGYTF
CDR3nt: TGTGCCAGCAGTGACCGGGGGACGGGAGGCTACACCTTC
d_gene: NA
j_gene: TRBJ1-2
v_gene: TRBV2
abundance: NA

CDR3aa: CASRRQGEDGYTF
CDR3nt: TGTGCCAGCAGAAGACAGGGGGAAGATGGCTACACCTTC
d_gene: TRBD1
j_gene: TRBJ1-2
v_gene: TRBV6-5
abundance: few

CDR3aa: CASSEQGAERTEAFF
CDR3nt: TGCGCCAGCAGTGAGCAGGGGGCGGAACGCACTGAAGCTTTCTTT
d_gene: TRBD1
j_gene: TRBJ1-1
v_gene: TRBV10-2
abundance: NA

CDR3aa: CSVDFGGSYNEQFF
CDR3nt: TGCAGCGTTGATTTTGGGGGGTCCTACAATGAGCAGTTCTTC
d_gene: NA
j_gene: TRBJ2-1
v_gene: TRBV29-1
abundance: NA

CDR3aa: CASSLGPPSGTYEQYF
CDR3nt: TGTGCCAGCAGCTTGGGGCCGCCTAGCGGGACCTACGAGCAGTACTTC
d_gene: TRBD2
j_gene: TRBJ2-7
v_gene: TRBV5-4
abundance: NA